The sequence of this T cell receptor (beta chain) was determined in a study of response to subunit inactivated influenza vaccine. TCRdb processed the RT-PCR reads anew with MiXCR; each CDR3 protein has one entry. The table includes hundreds of thousands of distinct CDR3 sequences, approximately 15% detected once. This clonotype has a handful of counts. Its antigen remains unidentified. Study findings and constraints: Authors suggested few new T cells are recruited by each seasonal influenza vaccination.

The ends lost 0 bases at V and 4 bases at J; junction bases unmatched: 7. The CDR3 extends over 17 amino acids. Germline CDR1 and CDR2: LGHNA and YSLEER. The sequences come from PBMCs from blood, collected 14 days before vaccination. The clonotype comes from a man aged 50 to 59 who received an inactivated influenza vaccine. V and J are TRBV4-3 and TRBJ2-1; 9 positions agree with TRBD2. The CDR3 region has the DNA TGCGCCAGCAGCCAAGAAAAGTGGCTAGCGGGGTACAATGAGCAGTTCTTC. It translates to CASSQEKWLAGYNEQFF.